This TCR beta chain appears in the sequencing data of a study of early T cells in non-severe SARS-CoV-2 infection. Study-wide background: RNA in bulk from unsorted whole blood was sequenced, and chains were unpaired.

In TCRdb, the 5' RACE reads were re-called with MiXCR into one record per CDR3 protein. The sample has about 50,000 distinct CDR3 sequences, approximately 13% seen once. This clonotype was observed a handful of times. The V and J ends lost 4 bases and 4 bases respectively, with 14 bases between them. CDR1 SGHRS and CDR2 YFSETQ come from the germline V gene. This CDR3 spans 14 amino acids. The clonotype comes from an adult who was a healthcare worker with PCR-confirmed SARS-CoV-2 infection or an uninfected control (not recorded which). The source material was whole blood. The V and J genes are TRBV5-1 and TRBJ1-1; D remains unclear. CDR3 amino acids: CASSPSRGVTEAFF. CDR3 bases: TGCGCCAGCAGCCCCTCCCGGGGTGTCACTGAAGCTTTCTTT.